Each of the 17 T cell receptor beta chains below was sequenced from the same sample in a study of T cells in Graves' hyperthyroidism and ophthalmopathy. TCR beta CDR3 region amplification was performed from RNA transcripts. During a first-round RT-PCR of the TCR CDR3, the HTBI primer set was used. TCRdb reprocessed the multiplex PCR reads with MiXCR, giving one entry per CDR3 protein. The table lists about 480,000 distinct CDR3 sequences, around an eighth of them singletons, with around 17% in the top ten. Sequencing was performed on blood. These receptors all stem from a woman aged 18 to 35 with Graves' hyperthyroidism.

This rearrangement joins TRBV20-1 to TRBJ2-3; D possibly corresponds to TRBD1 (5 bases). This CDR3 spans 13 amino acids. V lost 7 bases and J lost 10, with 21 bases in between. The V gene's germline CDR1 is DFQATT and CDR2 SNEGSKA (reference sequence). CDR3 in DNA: TGCAGTGGCCGACATGAGTCCAGGGATTCGCAGTATTTT. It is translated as CSGRHESRDSQYF.

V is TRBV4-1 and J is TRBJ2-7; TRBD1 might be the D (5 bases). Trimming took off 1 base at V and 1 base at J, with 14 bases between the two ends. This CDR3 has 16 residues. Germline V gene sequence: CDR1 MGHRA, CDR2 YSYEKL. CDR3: CASSQGLSGISYEQYF. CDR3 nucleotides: TGCGCCAGCAGCCAAGGTCTATCAGGGATTTCCTACGAGCAGTACTTC.

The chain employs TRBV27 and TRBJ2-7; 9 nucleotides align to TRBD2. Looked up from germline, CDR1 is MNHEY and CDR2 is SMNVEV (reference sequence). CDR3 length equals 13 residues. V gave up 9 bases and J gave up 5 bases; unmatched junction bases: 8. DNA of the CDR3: TGTGCCAGTAGCGGGAGAAGGATAGACGAGCAGTACTTC. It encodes CASSGRRIDEQYF.

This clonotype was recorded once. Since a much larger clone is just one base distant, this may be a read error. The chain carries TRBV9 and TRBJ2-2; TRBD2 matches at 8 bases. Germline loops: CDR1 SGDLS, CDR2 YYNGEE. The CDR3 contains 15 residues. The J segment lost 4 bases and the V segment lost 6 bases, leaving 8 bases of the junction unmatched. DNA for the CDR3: TGTGCCAGCATCGAGACTAGCGATCGCACCGGGGAGCTGTTTTTT. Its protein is CASIETSDRTGELFF. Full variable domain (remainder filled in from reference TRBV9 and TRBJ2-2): DSGVTQTPKHLITATGQRVTLRCSPRSGDLSVYWYQQSLDQGLQFLIQYYNGEERAKGNILERFSAQQFPDLHSELNLSSLELGDSALYFCASIETSDRTGELFFGEGSRLTVL.

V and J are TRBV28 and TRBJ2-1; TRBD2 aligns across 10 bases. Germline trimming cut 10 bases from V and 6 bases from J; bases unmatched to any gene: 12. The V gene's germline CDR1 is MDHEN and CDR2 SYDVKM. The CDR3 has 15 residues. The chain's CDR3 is CAIKRVLAGSNEQFF. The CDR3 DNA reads TGTGCCATCAAACGGGTACTAGCGGGAAGCAATGAGCAGTTCTTC.

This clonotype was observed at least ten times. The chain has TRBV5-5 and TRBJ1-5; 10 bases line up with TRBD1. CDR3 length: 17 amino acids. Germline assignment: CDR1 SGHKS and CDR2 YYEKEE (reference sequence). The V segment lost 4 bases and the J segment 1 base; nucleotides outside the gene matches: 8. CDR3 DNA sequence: TGTGCCAGCAGCCTTGGGGACAGGGGTAACAGCAATCAGCCCCAGCATTTT. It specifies CASSLGDRGNSNQPQHF.

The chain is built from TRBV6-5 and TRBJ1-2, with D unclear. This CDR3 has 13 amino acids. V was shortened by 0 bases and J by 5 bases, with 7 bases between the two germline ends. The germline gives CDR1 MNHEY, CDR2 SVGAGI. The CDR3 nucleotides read TGTGCCAGCAGTTACTCCCGGGTATATGGCTACACCTTC. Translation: CASSYSRVYGYTF.

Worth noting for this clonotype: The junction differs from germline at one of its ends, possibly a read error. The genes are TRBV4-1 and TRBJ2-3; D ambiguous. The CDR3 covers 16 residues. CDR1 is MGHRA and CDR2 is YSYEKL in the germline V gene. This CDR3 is CASSQEWGSPTDTRYF. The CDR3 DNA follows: TGCGCCAGCAGCCAAGAGTGGGGTTCCCCCACAGATACGCGGTATTTT.

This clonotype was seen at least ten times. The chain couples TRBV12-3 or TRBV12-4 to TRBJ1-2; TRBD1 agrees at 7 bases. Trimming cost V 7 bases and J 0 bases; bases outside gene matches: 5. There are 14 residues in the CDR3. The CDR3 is CASNPQGPNYGYTF. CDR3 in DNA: TGTGCCAGCAACCCACAGGGGCCTAACTATGGCTACACCTTC.

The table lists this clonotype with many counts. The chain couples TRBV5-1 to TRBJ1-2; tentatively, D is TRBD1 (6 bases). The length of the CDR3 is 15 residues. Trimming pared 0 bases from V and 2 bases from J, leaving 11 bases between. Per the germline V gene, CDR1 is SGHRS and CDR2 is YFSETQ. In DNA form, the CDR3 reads TGCGCCAGCAGCTTGGGGGACACTTCAAACTATGGCTACACCTTC. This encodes CASSLGDTSNYGYTF.

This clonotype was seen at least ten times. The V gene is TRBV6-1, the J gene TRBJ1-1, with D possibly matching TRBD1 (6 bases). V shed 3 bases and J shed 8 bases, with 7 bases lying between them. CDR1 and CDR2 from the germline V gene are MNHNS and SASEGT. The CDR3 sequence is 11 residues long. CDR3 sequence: CASSERGEAFF. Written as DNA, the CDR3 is TGTGCCAGCAGTGAGAGGGGGGAAGCTTTCTTT.

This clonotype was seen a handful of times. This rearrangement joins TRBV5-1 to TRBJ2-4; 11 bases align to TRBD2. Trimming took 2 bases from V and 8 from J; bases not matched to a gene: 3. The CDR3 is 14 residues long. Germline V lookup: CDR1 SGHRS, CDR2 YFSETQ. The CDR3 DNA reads TGCGCCAGCAGCTTAATAGCGGGAGGGGACATTCAGTACTTC. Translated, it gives CASSLIAGGDIQYF.

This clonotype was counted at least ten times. This chain's CDR3 is CASSLRYTGELFF. CDR3 bases: TGTGCCAGCAGTCTTAGATACACCGGGGAGCTGTTTTTT. The genes are TRBV12-3 or TRBV12-4 and TRBJ2-2; D remains unclear. There are 13 residues in the CDR3. V was trimmed by 5 bases and J by 3 bases, leaving 7 bases between them.

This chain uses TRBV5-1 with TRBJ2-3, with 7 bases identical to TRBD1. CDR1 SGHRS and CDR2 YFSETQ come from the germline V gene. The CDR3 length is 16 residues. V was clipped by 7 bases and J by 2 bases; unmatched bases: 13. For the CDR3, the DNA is TGCGCCAGCGGTCTCGTGACAGGGTCGGACACAGATACGCAGTATTTT. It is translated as CASGLVTGSDTDTQYF.

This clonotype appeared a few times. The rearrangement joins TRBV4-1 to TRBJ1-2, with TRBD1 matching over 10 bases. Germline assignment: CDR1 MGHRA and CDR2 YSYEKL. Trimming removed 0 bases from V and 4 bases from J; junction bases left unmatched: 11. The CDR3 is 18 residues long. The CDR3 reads CASSQELGGQGSAYGYTF. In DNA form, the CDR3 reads TGCGCCAGCAGCCAAGAACTGGGGGGACAGGGGTCGGCCTATGGCTACACCTTC.

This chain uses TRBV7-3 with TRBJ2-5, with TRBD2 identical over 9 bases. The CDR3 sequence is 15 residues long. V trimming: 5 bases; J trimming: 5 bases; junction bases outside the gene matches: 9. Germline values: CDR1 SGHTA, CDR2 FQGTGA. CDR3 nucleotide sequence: TGTGCCAGCAGCCTTAGCGGGAGCAGGTTGGAGACCCAGTACTTC. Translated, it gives CASSLSGSRLETQYF.

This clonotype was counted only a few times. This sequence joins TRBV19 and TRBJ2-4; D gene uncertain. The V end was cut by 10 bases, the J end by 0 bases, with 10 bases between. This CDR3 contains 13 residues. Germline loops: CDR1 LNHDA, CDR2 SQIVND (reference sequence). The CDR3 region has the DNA TGTGCCACCTTTAGTCCAGCCAAAAACATTCAGTACTTC. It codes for CATFSPAKNIQYF.